This T cell receptor beta chain emerged from a study of T cell responses to AZD1222 COVID-19 vaccine. Regarding the study as a whole: Baseline seropositivity occurred in only a handful of AZD1222 recipients.

TCRdb's table, derived via immunoSEQ multiplex PCR, lists solely in-frame clones and lacks some. The repertoire holds some 120,000 clones, with 88% as singletons. The CDR3 is 14 residues long. Germline V lookup: CDR1 LNHDA, CDR2 SQIVND (reference sequence). V lost 8 bases and J lost 0, with 11 bases in between. About this clone itself: Antigen unknown.

Here the sequenced sample was peripheral blood, taken on day 0 of AZD1222 vaccination. The receptor's source is an adult in good health. The V and J genes are TRBV19 and TRBJ1-5; TRBD1 is a possible D gene (6 bases). CDR3 coding DNA: TGTGCCAGTCTGGACAGAATTAGCAATCAGCCCCAGCATTTT. Translated, it gives CASLDRISNQPQHF. The full variable domain, its missing parts supplied by reference TRBV19 and TRBJ1-5, is DGGITQSPKYLFRKEGQNVTLSCEQNLNHDAMYWYRQDPGQGLRLIYYSQIVNDFQKGDIAEGYSVSREKKESFPLTVTSAQKNPTAFYLCASLDRISNQPQHFGDGTRLSIL.